This TCR beta chain was identified during a study of blood T cell repertoires in COVID-19. The V gene lost 0 bases and the J gene lost 4 bases, with 9 bases spanning the gap. The CDR3 contains 14 residues. CDR1 and CDR2 from the germline V gene are MNHEY and SVGAGI. Some clones are missing from TCRdb's copy, which holds only in-frame ones; the method was immunoSEQ multiplex PCR. This sample has 150,000 to 200,000 clones, with 75% to 85% found just once. This TCR was recovered from a man aged 45-65 years who had recovered from COVID-19. J is TRBJ2-5 and V is TRBV6-5, with D possibly matching TRBD1 (5 bases). The sample comprised PBMCs or T cells enriched from blood (not recorded which). Written as DNA, the CDR3 is TGTGCCAGCAGTTACTCGGGCAGGGCAGAGACCCAGTACTTC. This translates into CASSYSGRAETQYF.